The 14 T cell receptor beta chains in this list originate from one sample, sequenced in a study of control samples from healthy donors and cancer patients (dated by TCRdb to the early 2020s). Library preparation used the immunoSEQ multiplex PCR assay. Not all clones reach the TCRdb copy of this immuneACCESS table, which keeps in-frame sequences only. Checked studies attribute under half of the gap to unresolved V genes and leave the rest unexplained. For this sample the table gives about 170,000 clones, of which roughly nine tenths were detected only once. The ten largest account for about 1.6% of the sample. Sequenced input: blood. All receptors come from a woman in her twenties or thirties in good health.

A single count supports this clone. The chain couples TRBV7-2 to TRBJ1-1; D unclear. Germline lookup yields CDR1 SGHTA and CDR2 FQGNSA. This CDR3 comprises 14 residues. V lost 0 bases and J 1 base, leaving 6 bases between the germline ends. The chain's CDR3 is CASSLARGNTEAFF. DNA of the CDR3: TGTGCCAGCAGCTTAGCGCGAGGGAACACTGAAGCTTTCTTT.

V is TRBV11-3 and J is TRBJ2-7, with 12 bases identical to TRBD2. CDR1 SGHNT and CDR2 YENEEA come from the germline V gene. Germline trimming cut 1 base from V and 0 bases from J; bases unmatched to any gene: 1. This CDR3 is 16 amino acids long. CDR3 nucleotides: TGTGCCAGCAGCTTAGGGGGACTAGCGGGCTCCTACGAGCAGTACTTC. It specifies CASSLGGLAGSYEQYF.

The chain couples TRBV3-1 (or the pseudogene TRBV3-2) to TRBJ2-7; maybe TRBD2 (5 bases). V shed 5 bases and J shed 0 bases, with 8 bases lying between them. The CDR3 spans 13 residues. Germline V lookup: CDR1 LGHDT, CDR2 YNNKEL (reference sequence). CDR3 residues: CASSEGLSYEQYF. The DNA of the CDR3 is TGTGCCAGCAGCGAAGGACTCTCCTACGAGCAGTACTTC.

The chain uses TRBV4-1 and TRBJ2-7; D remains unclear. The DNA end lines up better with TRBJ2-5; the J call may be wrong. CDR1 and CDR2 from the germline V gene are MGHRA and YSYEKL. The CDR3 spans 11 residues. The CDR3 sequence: CASSQDGTQYF. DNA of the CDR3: TGCGCCAGCAGCCAAGATGGGACCCAGTACTTC.

CDR3 nucleotide sequence: TGTGCCAGCAGTGAAAGGGGGCGCGGAGAGACCCAGTACTTC. Its translation is CASSERGRGETQYF. The V and J genes are TRBV6-1 and TRBJ2-5; 7 bases line up with TRBD1. V was clipped by 2 bases and J by 4 bases; unmatched bases: 4. The CDR3 totals 14 residues. Germline V gene sequence: CDR1 MNHNS, CDR2 SASEGT.

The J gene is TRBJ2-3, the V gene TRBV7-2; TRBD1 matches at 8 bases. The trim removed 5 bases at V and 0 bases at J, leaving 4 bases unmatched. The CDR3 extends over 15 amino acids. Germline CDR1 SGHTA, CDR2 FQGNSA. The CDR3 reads CASSPRTGSTDTQYF. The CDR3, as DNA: TGTGCCAGCAGCCCCCGGACAGGGAGCACAGATACGCAGTATTTT.

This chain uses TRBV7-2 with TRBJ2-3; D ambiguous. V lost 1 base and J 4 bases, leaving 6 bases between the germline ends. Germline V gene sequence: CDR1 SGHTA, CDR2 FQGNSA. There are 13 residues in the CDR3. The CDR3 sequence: CASSLGQADTQYF. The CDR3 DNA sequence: TGTGCCAGCAGCTTAGGACAAGCAGATACGCAGTATTTT.

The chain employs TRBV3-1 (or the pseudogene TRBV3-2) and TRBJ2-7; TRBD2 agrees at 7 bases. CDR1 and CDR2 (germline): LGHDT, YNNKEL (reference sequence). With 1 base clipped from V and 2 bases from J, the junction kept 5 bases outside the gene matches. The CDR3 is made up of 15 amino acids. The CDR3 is CASSQGGGYPYEQYF. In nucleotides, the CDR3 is TGTGCCAGCAGCCAAGGGGGGGGTTACCCCTACGAGCAGTACTTC.

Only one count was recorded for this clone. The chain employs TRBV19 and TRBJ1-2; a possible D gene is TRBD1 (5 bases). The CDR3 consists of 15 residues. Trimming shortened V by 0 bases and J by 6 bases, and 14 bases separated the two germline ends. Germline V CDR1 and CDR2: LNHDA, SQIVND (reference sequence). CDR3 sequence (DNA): TGTGCCAGTAGTATAGATCTGGAACAGGTCGATGGCTACACCTTC. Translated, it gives CASSIDLEQVDGYTF.

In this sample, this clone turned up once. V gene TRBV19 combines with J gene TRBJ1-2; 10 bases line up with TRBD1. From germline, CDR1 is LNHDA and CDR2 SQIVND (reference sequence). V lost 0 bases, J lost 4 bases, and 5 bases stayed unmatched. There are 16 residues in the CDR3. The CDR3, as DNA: TGTGCCAGTAGTATAGATCCCGGGACAGGGGCCTATGGCTACACCTTC. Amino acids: CASSIDPGTGAYGYTF.

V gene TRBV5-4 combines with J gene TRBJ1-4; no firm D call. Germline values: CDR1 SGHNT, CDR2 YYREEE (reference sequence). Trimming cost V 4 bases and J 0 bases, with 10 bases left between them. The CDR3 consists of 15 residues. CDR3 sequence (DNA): TGTGCCAGCAGCACCCGGAGCGCAACTAATGAAAAACTGTTTTTT. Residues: CASSTRSATNEKLFF.

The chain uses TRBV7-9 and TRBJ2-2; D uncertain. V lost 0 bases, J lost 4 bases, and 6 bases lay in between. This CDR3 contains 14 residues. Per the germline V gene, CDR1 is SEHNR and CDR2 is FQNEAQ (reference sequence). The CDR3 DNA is TGTGCCAGCAGCTTAGCACAGCCCACCGGGGAGCTGTTTTTT. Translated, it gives CASSLAQPTGELFF.

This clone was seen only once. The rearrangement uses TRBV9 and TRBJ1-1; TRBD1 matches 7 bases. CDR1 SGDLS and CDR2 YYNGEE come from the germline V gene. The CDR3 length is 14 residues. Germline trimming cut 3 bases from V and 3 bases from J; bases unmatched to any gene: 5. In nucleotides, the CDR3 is TGTGCCAGCAGCGCTGGGACAGATGACACTGAAGCTTTCTTT. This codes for CASSAGTDDTEAFF. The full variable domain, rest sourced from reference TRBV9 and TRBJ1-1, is DSGVTQTPKHLITATGQRVTLRCSPRSGDLSVYWYQQSLDQGLQFLIQYYNGEERAKGNILERFSAQQFPDLHSELNLSSLELGDSALYFCASSAGTDDTEAFFGQGTRLTVV.

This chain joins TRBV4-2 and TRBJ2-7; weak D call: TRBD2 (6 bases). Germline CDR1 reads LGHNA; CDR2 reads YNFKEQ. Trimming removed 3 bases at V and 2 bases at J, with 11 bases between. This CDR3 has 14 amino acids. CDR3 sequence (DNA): TGTGCCAGCAGCCACACCGGGACTCCCTACGAGCAGTACTTC. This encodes CASSHTGTPYEQYF.